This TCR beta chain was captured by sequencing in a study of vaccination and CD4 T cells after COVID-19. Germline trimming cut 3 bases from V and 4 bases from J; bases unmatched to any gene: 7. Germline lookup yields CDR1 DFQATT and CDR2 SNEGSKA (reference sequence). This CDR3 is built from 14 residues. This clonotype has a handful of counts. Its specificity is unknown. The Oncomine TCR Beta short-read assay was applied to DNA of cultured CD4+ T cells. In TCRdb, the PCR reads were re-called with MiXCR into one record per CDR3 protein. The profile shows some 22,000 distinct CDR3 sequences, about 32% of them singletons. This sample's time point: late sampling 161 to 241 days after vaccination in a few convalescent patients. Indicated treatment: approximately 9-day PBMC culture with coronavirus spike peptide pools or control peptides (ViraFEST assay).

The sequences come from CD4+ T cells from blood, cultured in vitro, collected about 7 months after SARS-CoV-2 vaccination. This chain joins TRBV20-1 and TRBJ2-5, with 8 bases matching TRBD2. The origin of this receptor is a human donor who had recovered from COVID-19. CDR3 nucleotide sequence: TGCAGTGCTAGTCGGCGGGAGGTTGGAGAGACCCAGTACTTC. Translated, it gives CSASRREVGETQYF.